The 18 T cell receptor beta chains in this list originate from one sample, sequenced in a study of blood T cell repertoires in COVID-19. The repertoire was sequenced with immunoSEQ multiplex PCR; TCRdb's copy has only in-frame clones and lacks some. The sample lists 170,000 or so clones, over 80% occurring once. Material for sequencing was peripheral blood. The receptors were gathered from a woman aged 55-69 years with acute or convalescent COVID-19.

This chain uses TRBV2 with TRBJ2-6; 9 bases agree with TRBD1. The CDR3 loop spans 16 amino acids. CDR1 is SNHLY, CDR2 FYNNEI, per germline. Trimming cost V 3 bases and J 3 bases; bases outside gene matches: 3. CDR3: CASSENRGHGANVLTF. CDR3 in DNA: TGTGCCAGCAGTGAGAACAGGGGGCATGGGGCCAACGTCCTGACTTTC.

The genes are TRBV28 and TRBJ2-3; the match to TRBD2 covers 8 bases. Germline V CDR1 and CDR2: MDHEN, SYDVKM. V shed 7 bases, J shed 5 bases, and the junction held 5 bases outside the gene matches. The CDR3 is 13 residues long. The CDR3 is CASTSGGLDTQYF. CDR3 in DNA: TGTGCCAGCACCTCGGGGGGGTTAGATACGCAGTATTTT.

V gene TRBV30 combines with J gene TRBJ1-3, with a tentative D call TRBD1 (6 bases). The V and J ends lost 0 bases and 4 bases respectively, with 10 bases between them. Germline V gives CDR1 GTSNPN, CDR2 SVGIG (reference sequence). The CDR3 consists of 14 residues. CDR3 loop: CAWSVLQGGNTIYF. CDR3 sequence (DNA): TGTGCCTGGAGTGTCTTGCAGGGGGGAAACACCATATATTTT.

V gene TRBV6-5 combines with J gene TRBJ2-3; 8 bases align to TRBD2. The CDR3 spans 14 residues. CDR1 is MNHEY and CDR2 is SVGAGI in the germline V gene. J was trimmed by 2 bases and V by 7 bases; bases with no gene match: 5. The CDR3 DNA follows: TGTGCCAGCACCCAGCGGGGGCTCACAGATACGCAGTATTTT. Its translation is CASTQRGLTDTQYF.

This clone came up once. The chain links TRBV6-5 to TRBJ1-2; the match to TRBD1 covers 8 bases. J lost 1 base, V lost 6 bases, and 4 bases had no gene match. This CDR3 has 14 amino acids. Germline values: CDR1 MNHEY, CDR2 SVGAGI. The CDR3 loop reads CASSPDRGNYGYTF. CDR3 sequence (DNA): TGTGCCAGCAGCCCCGACAGGGGTAACTATGGCTACACCTTC.

The chain carries TRBV3-1 (or the pseudogene TRBV3-2) and TRBJ1-4, with D unresolved. The V gene's germline CDR1 is LGHDT and CDR2 YNNKEL (reference sequence). This CDR3 is built from 15 residues. V lost 2 bases, J lost 7 bases, and 14 bases lay in between. The CDR3 region is CASSQSGLAPEKLFF. CDR3 DNA: TGTGCCAGCAGCCAATCGGGCCTAGCACCTGAAAAACTGTTTTTT.

The rearrangement links TRBV18 to TRBJ1-5; D gene uncertain. CDR1 and CDR2 (germline): KGHSH, LQKENI. The ends were cut back, 6 bases at V and 2 bases at J, with 11 bases in the middle. The CDR3 runs to 14 residues. CDR3 in amino acids: CASSPQTGNQPQHF. In nucleotides, the CDR3 is TGTGCCAGCTCTCCCCAAACGGGCAATCAGCCCCAGCATTTT.

This sequence joins TRBV5-1 and TRBJ1-6; the D gene is possibly TRBD1 (6 bases). CDR1 and CDR2 (germline): SGHRS, YFSETQ. This CDR3 is built from 15 residues. The V end was cut by 6 bases, the J end by 9 bases, with 19 bases between. CDR3 protein: CASKLLRGLVSPLHF. The CDR3 coding sequence is TGCGCCAGCAAGTTGCTTAGGGGGTTAGTTTCACCCCTCCACTTT.

This clone occurred once. The genes are TRBV5-1 and TRBJ2-1, with TRBD1 matching over 10 bases. CDR1 is SGHRS, CDR2 YFSETQ, per germline. The junction had 10 bases not matched to a gene; V was cut back by 5 bases and J by 8 bases. The CDR3 is 15 residues long. The CDR3 coding sequence is TGCGCCAGCAGTAGGGGACAGGGGATTGCAGATGAGCAGTTCTTC. It translates to CASSRGQGIADEQFF.

V usage is TRBV7-4 and J usage is TRBJ2-1, with TRBD2 matching 8 bases. The CDR3 runs 15 residues. V lost 4 bases to trimming and J lost 8 bases; unmatched junction nucleotides: 10. Germline CDR1 SGHVT, CDR2 SQSDAQ. The CDR3: CASSSRTSKGDEQFF. CDR3 nucleotides: TGTGCCAGCAGCTCCCGGACTAGCAAAGGCGATGAGCAGTTCTTC.

The rearrangement uses TRBV19 and TRBJ1-4, with a weak D call TRBD1 (6 bases). Germline CDR1 LNHDA, CDR2 SQIVND (reference sequence). V lost 4 bases to trimming and J lost 8 bases, with 14 bases between them. CDR3 size: 14 residues. The CDR3 sequence is CASSTGTHSEKLFF. Here the CDR3 DNA reads TGTGCCAGTAGTACCGGGACACATAGCGAAAAACTGTTTTTT.

This clone was seen once. The chain couples TRBV7-2 to TRBJ2-5, with TRBD2 as a possible D gene (5 bases). This CDR3 region has 13 residues. Germline V CDR1 and CDR2: SGHTA, FQGNSA. V lost 8 bases to trimming and J lost 2 bases, with 12 bases between them. CDR3 nucleotide sequence: TGTGCCAGCGCCCCCCGGGGTCAAGAGACCCAGTACTTC. Protein: CASAPRGQETQYF.

V usage is TRBV5-1 and J usage is TRBJ1-2; 8 nucleotides match TRBD1. Germline CDR1 reads SGHRS; CDR2 reads YFSETQ. V gave up 0 bases and J gave up 6 bases; unmatched junction bases: 1. This CDR3 spans 13 amino acids. CDR3 amino acids: CASSLVTGDGYTF. For the CDR3, the DNA is TGCGCCAGCAGCTTGGTGACAGGGGATGGCTACACCTTC.

This rearrangement joins TRBV12-3 or TRBV12-4 to TRBJ1-2; 9 positions match TRBD1. CDR3 size: 12 residues. V shed 6 bases, J shed 8 bases, and the junction held 4 bases outside the gene matches. The CDR3 region is CASRLTGGGYTF. The CDR3 coding sequence is TGTGCCAGCAGGCTGACAGGGGGAGGCTACACCTTC.

The genes are TRBV3-1 (or the pseudogene TRBV3-2) and TRBJ2-1, with TRBD2 matching 11 bases. The CDR3 has 16 amino acids. CDR1 LGHDT and CDR2 YNNKEL come from the germline V gene (reference sequence). Unmatched junction bases numbered 5, after V lost 4 bases and J lost 3 bases. The DNA for the CDR3 is TGTGCCAGCAGCCTTAGCGGGGGGGTTCACTACAATGAGCAGTTCTTC. Its protein is CASSLSGGVHYNEQFF.

This chain joins TRBV10-3 and TRBJ2-2; D perhaps matches TRBD2 (6 bases). Germline V lookup: CDR1 ENHRY, CDR2 SYGVKD. The CDR3 totals 15 residues. Trimming cost V 6 bases and J 0 bases, with 11 bases left between them. In DNA, the CDR3 is TGTGCCATCAGGGTTGGAGGGCCGAACACCGGGGAGCTGTTTTTT. The encoded protein is CAIRVGGPNTGELFF.

The chain carries TRBV6-5 and TRBJ1-5; TRBD1 aligns across 8 bases. After removal of 4 bases from V and 2 bases from J, the junction contained 4 bases not matched to a gene. This CDR3 contains 15 residues. Germline values: CDR1 MNHEY, CDR2 SVGAGI. Written as DNA, the CDR3 is TGTGCCAGCAGTTTCGGACAGGGTGGCAATCAGCCCCAGCATTTT. Its translation: CASSFGQGGNQPQHF.

The chain recombines TRBV6-2 or TRBV6-3 with TRBJ2-7; TRBD1 might be the D (6 bases). This CDR3 has 13 residues. The V gene's germline CDR1 is MNHEY and CDR2 SVGEGT. V gave up 5 bases and J gave up 6 bases, with 14 bases separating them. Here the CDR3 DNA reads TGTGCCAGCAGTCCAAACAGGGTAGGCGAGCAGTACTTC. Amino acid sequence: CASSPNRVGEQYF.